The rows below give T cell receptor beta chains drawn from one sample of a study of shared T cell receptors in the human thymus. Method: immunoSEQ multiplex PCR; TCRdb's copy keeps in-frame clones and lacks some. There are hundreds of thousands of clones in the sample; roughly 90% occur only once, and about 0.01% lies in the top ten. These data are also associated with another study on human thymus T cells.

Sequencing was done on a sample of thymocytes. The receptors were sampled from a boy under three years old with a congenital heart defect. CDR3s include the opening cysteine and the closing phenylalanine or tryptophan. The D gene is left open where the match is weak. Rows give clone size only sometimes, using once, few, many, or a class for an expanded clone.

TRBJ1-3 | TRBD1 | - | TRBV5-1 | TGCGCCAGCAGCGGTGACAGGGAATTCTCTGGAAACACCATATATTTT | CASSGDREFSGNTIYF
TRBJ1-5 | - | - | TRBV2 | TGTGCCAGCAGTGATAGCACTGAGCCCCAGCATTTT | CASSDSTEPQHF
TRBJ1-4 | - | - | TRBV5-1 | TGCGCCAGCAGCTTGGGCGCCACCTCGCGGGAAAAACTGTTTTTT | CASSLGATSREKLFF
TRBJ2-3 | - | - | TRBV4-3 | TGCGCCAGCAGCCAAGCCCCGGGAGCCACAGATACGCAGTATTTT | CASSQAPGATDTQYF
TRBJ2-7 | TRBD1 | - | TRBV5-8 | TGTGCCAGCAGAGGGACAGCCTTTCCCTACGAGCAGTACTTC | CASRGTAFPYEQYF
TRBJ2-7 | TRBD2 | once | TRBV4-1 | TGCGCCAGCAGCCAAGTCCAGACTAGCGACCCTTACGAGCAGTACTTC | CASSQVQTSDPYEQYF
TRBJ2-1 | - | - | TRBV14 | TGTGCCAGCAGCCAAGATGGGGCATATGGTAATGAGCAGTTCTTC | CASSQDGAYGNEQFF
TRBJ2-3 | - | - | TRBV5-1 | TGCGCCAGCAGCCCTAGACAGGATAGGGTCACAGATACGCAGTATTTT | CASSPRQDRVTDTQYF
TRBJ2-5 | - | - | TRBV6-5 | TGTGCCAGCAGTCCGGAATGGCGGGCCCAAGAGACCCAGTACTTC | CASSPEWRAQETQYF
TRBJ1-4 | - | once | TRBV4-2 | TGTGCCAGCAGCCAAGTTGGCAGGTTCTTGTTTGGTAATGAAAAACTGTTTTTT | CASSQVGRFLFGNEKLFF
TRBJ2-7 | TRBD2 | - | TRBV5-4 | TGTGCCAGCAGCTTGGGTGGTAGCGGGGCATACGAGCAGTACTTC | CASSLGGSGAYEQYF
TRBJ1-3 | - | - | TRBV18 | TGTGCCATCCAGTCCCCCCTTGGAAACACCATATATTTT | CAIQSPLGNTIYF
TRBJ2-1 | - | - | TRBV19 | TGTGCCAGTAGTATCGCGGGAAGGGACAATGAGCAGTTCTTC | CASSIAGRDNEQFF
TRBJ2-2 | TRBD2 | - | TRBV10-2 | TGCGCCAGCAGTTTTAAGCGGGACGGGGAGCTGTTTTTT | CASSFKRDGELFF
TRBJ2-7 | TRBD2 | - | TRBV6-5 | TGTGCCAGCAGACCCGGGGTAGCGGGAGTACGCGAGCAGTACTTC | CASRPGVAGVREQYF
TRBJ2-1 | - | - | TRBV5-1 | TGCGCCAGCAGCTTGGGAGGCGGGACGTGCAATGAGCAGTTCTTC | CASSLGGGTCNEQFF
TRBJ2-3 | - | - | TRBV6-6 | TGTGCCAGCAGTATTCGACAGCACCGGGATACGCAGTATTTT | CASSIRQHRDTQYF
TRBJ2-7 | TRBD1 | - | TRBV15 | TGTGCCACCAGCAGATACCGGGACAGCTACGACGAGCAGTACTTC | CATSRYRDSYDEQYF
TRBJ2-7 | - | - | TRBV9 | TGTGCCAGCATCCTTACGGGACTCCTCGTCTACGAGCAGTACTTC | CASILTGLLVYEQYF
TRBJ2-7 | - | - | TRBV6-1 | TGTGCCAGCAGCGCTAACCCCTACGAGCAGTACTTC | CASSANPYEQYF
TRBJ2-1 | TRBD2 | once | TRBV9 | TGTGCCAGCAGCGTCGGCGGGAGATCCTACAATGAGCAGTTCTTC | CASSVGGRSYNEQFF
TRBJ1-2 | - | - | TRBV25-1 | TGTGCCAGCAGTGCCCCGGACAGCACCTATGGCTACACCTTC | CASSAPDSTYGYTF
TRBJ2-7 | - | - | TRBV11-2 | TGTGCCAGCCGATTACGGGACAAGAGCTCCTACGAGCAGTACTTC | CASRLRDKSSYEQYF
TRBJ1-2 | - | - | TRBV7-9 | TGTGCCAGCAGCTTAGTCCCACTAGGGAGAAATGGCTACACCTTC | CASSLVPLGRNGYTF
TRBJ2-7 | TRBD2 | - | TRBV25-1 | TGTGCCAGCAGCGCCTGGACTAGCGGGAACTACGAGCAGTACTTC | CASSAWTSGNYEQYF
TRBJ2-7 | TRBD2 | - | TRBV11-3 | TGTGCCAGCAGCTTAGAAAAGCGGGAGACCTCCTACGAGCAGTACTTC | CASSLEKRETSYEQYF
TRBJ2-3 | TRBD2 | - | TRBV11-3 | TGTGCCAGCAGCCTAGGGGGACTAGCGCCCCCAGATACGCAGTATTTT | CASSLGGLAPPDTQYF
TRBJ2-1 | TRBD1 | - | TRBV7-2 | TGTGCCAGCAGCTTACCGACAGGGAACTATGAGCAGTTCTTC | CASSLPTGNYEQFF
TRBJ1-2 | - | - | TRBV4-3 | TGCGCCAGCAGCCAACGCGGGGGCTATTCGGGTTCCTATGGCTACACCTTC | CASSQRGGYSGSYGYTF
TRBJ2-4 | TRBD1 | - | TRBV7-9 | TGTGCCAGCAGCTTAGAAAGACAGGGGAGGTGGGCCAAAAACATTCAGTACTTC | CASSLERQGRWAKNIQYF
TRBJ2-1 | TRBD2 | once | TRBV7-2 | TGTGCCAGCAGCTTCATCCGGACTAGGAATAATGAGCAGTTCTTC | CASSFIRTRNNEQFF
TRBJ1-2 | TRBD1 | - | TRBV5-8 | TGTGCCAGCAGCTTGGGGGACAGGGGTAACTATGGCTACACCTTC | CASSLGDRGNYGYTF
TRBJ2-7 | TRBD2 | - | TRBV11-3 | TGTGCCAGCAGCTTAGGCCCCCCGGATGATAGCGGGAGTGGGTACGAGCAGTACTTC | CASSLGPPDDSGSGYEQYF
TRBJ1-5 | TRBD1 | - | TRBV6-1 | TGTGCCAGCTTAAGGACAGGGTTAGATCAGCCCCAGCATTTT | CASLRTGLDQPQHF
TRBJ2-7 | TRBD1 | - | TRBV7-8 | TGTGCCAGCAGCTCCGCTGGGGGACAGGCGTCCTACGAGCAGTACTTC | CASSSAGGQASYEQYF
TRBJ2-3 | TRBD2 | - | TRBV4-1 | TGCGCCAGCAGCCAAGAGCCGGGACTACCCAGAAGGTCGGATACGCAGTATTTT | CASSQEPGLPRRSDTQYF
TRBJ1-1 | - | - | TRBV29-1 | TGCAGCGTTGTACCCAGGGACTCCCGTCACACTGAAGCTTTCTTT | CSVVPRDSRHTEAFF
TRBJ2-7 | - | - | TRBV4-1 | TGCGCCAGCAGCCAAGATGAGTGGGGCTCCGAATCCTACGAGCAGTACTTC | CASSQDEWGSESYEQYF
TRBJ1-1 | TRBD1 | - | TRBV15 | TGTGCCACCAGCGGACAGGGACTATCGAACACTGAAGCTTTCTTT | CATSGQGLSNTEAFF
TRBJ2-2 | TRBD2 | - | TRBV7-8 | TGTGCCAGCTGGCGCGGGAGGGCCCCAAACACCGGGGAGCTGTTTTTT | CASWRGRAPNTGELFF
TRBJ2-5 | - | - | TRBV5-4 | TGTGCCAGCAGCTCAACAGGGCACAAAGGCGGAACCCAAGAGACCCAGTACTTC | CASSSTGHKGGTQETQYF
TRBJ2-7 | TRBD2 | - | TRBV2 | TGTGCCAGCAGGCCCGAACCTTCTCCAACTAGCGGGAGTCCCTACGAGCAGTACTTC | CASRPEPSPTSGSPYEQYF
TRBJ2-1 | TRBD2 | few | TRBV6-1 | TGTGCCAGCTCCCGACTAGCGGGAGGTGTTGAGCAGTTCTTC | CASSRLAGGVEQFF
TRBJ1-4 | - | - | TRBV19 | TGTGCCAGTAGTCCTCACAGGGAACAGGATGAAAAACTGTTTTTT | CASSPHREQDEKLFF
TRBJ2-1 | TRBD2 | once | TRBV10-1 | TGCGCCAGCAGTGTGAATCCCCTAACTAGCGGGCCTTCCTACAATGAGCAGTTCTTC | CASSVNPLTSGPSYNEQFF
TRBJ2-7 | TRBD2 | - | TRBV5-4 | TGTGCCAGCAGCCACGGGACTAGCGGGATTCCCACCTACGAGCAGTACTTC | CASSHGTSGIPTYEQYF
TRBJ1-2 | - | - | TRBV28 | TGTGCCAGCAGCCCCCGTTTCGGTTTATATGGCTACACCTTC | CASSPRFGLYGYTF
TRBJ2-1 | TRBD2 | - | TRBV19 | TGTGCCAGTAGTATCCTGATACTAGCGGACTCCTACAATGAGCAGTTCTTC | CASSILILADSYNEQFF
TRBJ2-1 | TRBD1 | - | TRBV30 | TGTGCCTGGAGTGGGGGACAGGGGGGGCAGTTCTTC | CAWSGGQGGQFF
TRBJ2-3 | TRBD1 | - | TRBV27 | TGTGCCAGCAGTTTTTTGGGGGACGGGACAGGGATGGCAGATACGCAGTATTTT | CASSFLGDGTGMADTQYF
TRBJ2-1 | TRBD2 | - | TRBV4-2 | TGTGCCAGCAGAGCTAGCGGGAGGAGGGATGAGCAGTTCTTC | CASRASGRRDEQFF
TRBJ2-2 | TRBD2 | - | TRBV7-9 | TGTGCCAGCAGCCGACTAGCGGGAGCCACCGGGGAGCTGTTTTTT | CASSRLAGATGELFF